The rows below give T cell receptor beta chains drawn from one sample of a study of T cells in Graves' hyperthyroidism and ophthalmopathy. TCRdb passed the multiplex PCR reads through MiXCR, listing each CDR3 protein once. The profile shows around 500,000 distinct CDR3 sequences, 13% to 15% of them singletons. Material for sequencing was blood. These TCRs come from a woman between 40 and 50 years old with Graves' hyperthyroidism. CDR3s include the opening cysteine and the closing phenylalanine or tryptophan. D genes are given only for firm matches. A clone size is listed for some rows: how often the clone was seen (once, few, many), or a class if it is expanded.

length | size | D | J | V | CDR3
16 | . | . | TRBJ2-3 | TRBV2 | CASSEVPGMAADTQYF
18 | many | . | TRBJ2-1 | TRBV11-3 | CASSSIGLWDTSYNEQFF
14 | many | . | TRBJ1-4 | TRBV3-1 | CASSPPQTNEKLFF
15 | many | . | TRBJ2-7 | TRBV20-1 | CSARIWTGGEGEQYF
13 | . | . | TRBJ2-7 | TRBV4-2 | CASSQVGIYEQYF
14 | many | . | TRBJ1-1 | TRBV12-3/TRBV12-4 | CASSLMEMNTEAFF
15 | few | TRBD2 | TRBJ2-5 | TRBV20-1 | CSARGTSGRAGTQYF
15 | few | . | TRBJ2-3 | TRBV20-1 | CSARETSGRTDTQYF
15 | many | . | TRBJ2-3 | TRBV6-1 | CASSLVSTSTDTQYF
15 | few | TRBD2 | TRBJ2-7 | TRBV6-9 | CASSYPLASGNEQYF
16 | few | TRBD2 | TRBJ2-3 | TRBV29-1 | CSVEDRLAGVTDTQYF
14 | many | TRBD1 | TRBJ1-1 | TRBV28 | CASLDRRMNTEAFF
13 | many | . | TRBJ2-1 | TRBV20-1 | CSLRRTTNNEQFF
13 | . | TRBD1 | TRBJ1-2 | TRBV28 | CASRPGQAGGYTF
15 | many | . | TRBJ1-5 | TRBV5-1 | CASSLDGAGNQPQHF
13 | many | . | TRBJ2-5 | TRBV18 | CASSADIQETQYF
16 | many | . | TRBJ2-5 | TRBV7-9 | CASSLAEGARGETQYF
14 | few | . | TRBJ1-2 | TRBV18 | CASSPAESNYGYTF
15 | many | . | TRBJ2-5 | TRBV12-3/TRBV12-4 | CASSSTQTLQETQYF
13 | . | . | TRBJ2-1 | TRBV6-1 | CASSEGHTNEQFF
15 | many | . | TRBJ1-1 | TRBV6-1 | CASSEMSTPNTEAFF
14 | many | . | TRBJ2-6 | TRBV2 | CASLQSSGANVLTF
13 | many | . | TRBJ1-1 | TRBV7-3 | CASSPSQDTEAFF
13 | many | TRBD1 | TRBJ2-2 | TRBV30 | CAWSLQGAGELFF
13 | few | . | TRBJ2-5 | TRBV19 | CASSITRKETQYF